This T cell receptor (beta chain) was captured by sequencing in a study of CXCR3-negative and CXCR3-positive naive CD8 T cells (dated by TCRdb to the late 2010s). Notes on the research overall: In total, about 135 million TRB reads were obtained, corresponding to roughly 1.5 +/- 0.3 million reads per library. The TRBV-TRBJ cluster analysis covered naive subsets from about 5 donors and memory cells from 3 donors. Diversity and physicochemical repertoire analyses covered about a dozen donors pooled from two independent experiments. Broad study findings and their caveats: Compared with CXCR3-negative naive cells, CXCR3-positive naive cells had TRB CDR3s with higher hydrophobicity (lower Kidera factor 4), lower energy, and higher strength and volume indices. Within the same donor, TRBV-TRBJ usage looked similar between naive CXCR3-negative and CXCR3-positive cells, but memory cells had distinct patterns. Because surface CD5, which has been linked to self-reactivity in mice, was comparable between naive subsets, TCR interaction strength was also inferred from TRB CDR3 physicochemical properties. Because CXCR3 expression was partially decreased after cryopreservation, freshly isolated PBMCs were used for most assays. Comparably high repertoire diversity was found in both naive subsets, whereas much lower repertoire diversity was found in memory CD8+ T cells.

Sequencing used a NextSeq 550. The Human TCR Profiling Kit (MiLaboratory) was used to make UMI-labeled 5' RACE TRB cDNA libraries. cDNA synthesis used the entire amount of extracted RNA, and PCR amplification then used the entire amount of cDNA produced. Libraries were prepared in parallel with an identical number of PCR cycles. The source study handled its data this way. About 57,000 +/- 9,900 unique UMI-labeled TRB cDNA molecules per library were extracted with MIGEC and MiXCR, with at least two reads per UMI required. An average of around 40,000 +/- 10,000 functional in-frame TRB CDR3 nucleotide clonotypes without stop codons was found per library. After each sample was downsampled to 5000 UMI-labeled TRB molecules, VDJtools was used to calculate diversity metrics such as normalized Shannon-Wiener and Chao1. Clonotype-size-weighted physicochemical properties of the central five CDR3 residues (interaction energy, strength, volume and Kidera factor 4) were computed in VDJtools. TCRdb reanalyzed the reads, keeping one entry per CDR3 protein sequence and omitting DNA. The authors' filters were not applied to this entry. In this sample's table one finds 8,500 to 10,000 distinct CDR3 sequences. Clones ranked in the top ten supply roughly 2% of the sample.

CDR1 and CDR2 were assigned from the germline V gene as SGDLS and YYNGEE. The CDR3, from cysteine to phenylalanine, totals 12 residues. Only the protein is available. Going by frequency alone, this clonotype is medium-sized (0.01 to 0.1%); a count is unavailable. Its antigen has not been determined. Each CD8+ T cell subset was flow-sorted in triplicate, and 300,000 cells per subset were placed directly into RLT lysis buffer. Naive CD8+ T cells were defined stringently as CD45RO-CCR7+CD27+CD95- to exclude memory contaminants. Standard density gradient centrifugation was used to isolate peripheral blood mononuclear cells from buffy coats. A FACSAria III was used to flow-sort naive CD8+ T cells into CXCR3-negative and CXCR3-positive populations. An RNeasy Mini Kit was used to extract total RNA from the sorted cells.

The receptor's source is a human donor in good health. Some clones in this sample may be carry-over from other donors' samples. Sequenced: naive CXCR3- CD8+ T cells from blood. The cell subset or site tag for this specimen amounts to: CD45RO-CCR7+CD27+CD95- naive CD8+ T cells lacking CXCR3 (TNR3-). The chain is made from TRBV9 and TRBJ1-6. CDR3 loop: CASSAGNSPLHF.